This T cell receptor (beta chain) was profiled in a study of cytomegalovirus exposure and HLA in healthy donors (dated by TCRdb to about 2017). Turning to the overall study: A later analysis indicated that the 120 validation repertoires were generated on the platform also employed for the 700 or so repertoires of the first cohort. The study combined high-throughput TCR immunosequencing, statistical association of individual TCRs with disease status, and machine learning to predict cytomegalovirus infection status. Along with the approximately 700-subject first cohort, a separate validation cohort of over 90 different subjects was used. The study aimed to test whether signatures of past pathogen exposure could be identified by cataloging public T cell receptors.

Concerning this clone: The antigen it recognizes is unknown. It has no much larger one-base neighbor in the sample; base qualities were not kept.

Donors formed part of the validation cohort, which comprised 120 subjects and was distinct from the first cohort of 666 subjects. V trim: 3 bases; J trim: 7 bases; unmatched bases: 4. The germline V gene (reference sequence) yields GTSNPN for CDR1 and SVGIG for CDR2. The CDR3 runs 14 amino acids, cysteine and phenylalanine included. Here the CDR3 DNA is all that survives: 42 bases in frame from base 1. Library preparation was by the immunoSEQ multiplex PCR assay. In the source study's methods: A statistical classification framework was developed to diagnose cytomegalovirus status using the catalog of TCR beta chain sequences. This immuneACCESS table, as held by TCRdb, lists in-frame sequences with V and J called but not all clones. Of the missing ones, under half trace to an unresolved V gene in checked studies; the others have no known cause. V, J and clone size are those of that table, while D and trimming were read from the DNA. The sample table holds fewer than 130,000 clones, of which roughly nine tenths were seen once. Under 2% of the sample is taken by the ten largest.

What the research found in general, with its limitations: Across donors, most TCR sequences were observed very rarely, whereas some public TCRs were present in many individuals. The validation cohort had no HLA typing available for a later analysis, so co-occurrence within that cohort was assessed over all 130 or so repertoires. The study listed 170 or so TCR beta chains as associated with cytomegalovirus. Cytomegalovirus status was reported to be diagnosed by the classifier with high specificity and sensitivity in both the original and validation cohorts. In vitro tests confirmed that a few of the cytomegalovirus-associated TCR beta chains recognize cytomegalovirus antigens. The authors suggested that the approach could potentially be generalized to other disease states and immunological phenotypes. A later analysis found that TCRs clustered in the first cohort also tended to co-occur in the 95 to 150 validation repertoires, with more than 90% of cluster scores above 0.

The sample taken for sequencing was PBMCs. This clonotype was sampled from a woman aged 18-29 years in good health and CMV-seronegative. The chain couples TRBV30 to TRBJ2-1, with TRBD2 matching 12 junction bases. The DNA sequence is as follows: TGTGCCTGGAGCGCCGGGACTAGCGGGAATGAGCAGTTCTTC. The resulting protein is CAWSAGTSGNEQFF.